These 3 T cell receptor beta chains came from one sample sequenced in a study of cytomegalovirus exposure and HLA in healthy donors. PCR primers comprised 60 Vbeta and 13 Jbeta primers. Measured with immunoSEQ multiplex PCR; TCRdb has only the in-frame clones, and not every one. This listing includes some 26,000 clones. The sequenced material came from PBMCs. All receptors derive from a male donor in good health and CMV-seropositive.

The J gene is TRBJ2-7, the V gene TRBV6-5; 10 nucleotides align to TRBD2. CDR3 length equals 15 residues. The ends lost 2 bases at V and 4 bases at J; junction bases unmatched: 5. CDR1 and CDR2 (germline): MNHEY, SVGAGI. The CDR3 here is CASSYGGSGRYEQYF. The CDR3 DNA reads TGTGCCAGCAGTTACGGGGGTAGCGGGAGGTACGAGCAGTACTTC.

V is TRBV5-1 and J is TRBJ2-5; D may be TRBD2 (6 bases). The V end was cut by 7 bases, the J end by 5 bases, with 21 bases between. The CDR3 runs 15 residues. Per germline, CDR1 SGHRS and CDR2 YFSETQ. The CDR3: CASGPRGTPEETQYF. CDR3 coding DNA: TGCGCCAGCGGCCCCCGGGGGACCCCGGAGGAGACCCAGTACTTC. The full variable domain, in which reference TRBV5-1 and TRBJ2-5 provide the parts outside the CDR3, is KAGVTQTPRYLIKTRGQQVTLSCSPISGHRSVSWYQQTPGQGLQFLFEYFSETQRNKGNFPGRFSGRQFSNSRSEMNVSTLELGDSALYLCASGPRGTPEETQYFGPGTRLLVL.

The rearrangement uses TRBV29-1 and TRBJ2-5, with D perhaps TRBD2 (5 bases). The CDR3 runs 10 residues. The V end lost 7 bases, the J end lost 5 bases, and 8 bases lay between the germline ends. The germline V gene encodes CDR1 SQVTM and CDR2 ANQGSEA. CDR3 nucleotides: TGCAGCGCTAGAGGGGAGACCCAGTACTTC. It encodes CSARGETQYF.